The next 25 T cell receptor beta chains were all read from a single sample in a study of response to subunit inactivated influenza vaccine. TCRdb ran MiXCR on the RT-PCR reads and lists one entry per CDR3 protein. The sample lists hundreds of thousands of distinct CDR3 sequences; 12% to 15% were seen once. This material consisted of PBMCs from blood, taken about 14 days before vaccination. These receptors originate from a man aged 50 to 60 who received an inactivated influenza vaccine.

V and J are TRBV5-1 and TRBJ2-5, with TRBD2 as a possible D gene (5 bases). The CDR3 has 16 residues. In germline, CDR1 is SGHRS, CDR2 YFSETQ. Trimming stripped 0 bases from V and 5 bases from J, with 17 bases between. This CDR3 is CASSLGTRLVGETQYF. The CDR3 nucleotides read TGCGCCAGCAGCTTGGGGACTCGTTTGGTTGGGGAGACCCAGTACTTC.

About this clonotype: Since a much larger clone is just one base distant, this may be a read error. The chain has TRBV11-2 and TRBJ2-7; perhaps D is TRBD1 or TRBD2 (6 bases each). This CDR3 is 16 amino acids long. The germline V gene encodes CDR1 SGHAT and CDR2 FQNNGV. V shed 5 bases and J shed 1 base, with 18 bases lying between them. This chain's CDR3 is CASSARGRKRSYEQYF. The CDR3 nucleotides read TGTGCCAGCAGCGCCCGGGGGCGGAAGAGATCCTACGAGCAGTACTTC.

The gene calls are TRBV29-1 and TRBJ2-7; D is perhaps TRBD1 (5 bases). CDR1 and CDR2 (germline): SQVTM, ANQGSEA. The V gene lost 6 bases and the J gene lost 3 bases, with 9 bases spanning the gap. The CDR3 sequence is 11 residues long. The CDR3: CSVTTGYEQYF. The CDR3, as DNA: TGCAGCGTAACCACAGGCTACGAGCAGTACTTC.

J is TRBJ2-2 and V is TRBV29-1; 8 bases are a match to TRBD1. The germline V gene encodes CDR1 SQVTM and CDR2 ANQGSEA. CDR3 length equals 14 residues. J gave up 4 bases and V 6 bases, and 7 bases lay outside the gene matches. The CDR3 sequence: CSVAQGVRTGELFF. In nucleotides, the CDR3 is TGCAGCGTGGCACAGGGGGTTCGCACCGGGGAGCTGTTTTTT.

The CDR3 protein is CASSDLSQPQHF. In DNA, the CDR3 is TGTGCCAGCAGCGATCTAAGTCAGCCCCAGCATTTT. The V and J genes are TRBV2 and TRBJ1-5, with D hard to call. The germline CDR1 and CDR2 sequences are SNHLY and FYNNEI. The V and J ends lost 6 bases and 6 bases respectively, with 9 bases between them. The CDR3 totals 12 residues.

This clonotype came up a few times. The chain is built from TRBV12-3 or TRBV12-4 and TRBJ2-7; 10 positions match TRBD2. V lost 5 bases to trimming and J lost 6 bases; unmatched junction nucleotides: 7. This CDR3 spans 14 amino acids. CDR3 in DNA: TGTGCCAGCAGTCTACTAGCGGGGTCTGGCGAGCAGTACTTC. It specifies CASSLLAGSGEQYF.

This clonotype appeared a few times. The V and J genes are TRBV6-2 or TRBV6-3 and TRBJ2-5; TRBD2 might be the D (5 bases). CDR1 MNHEY and CDR2 SVGEGT come from the germline V gene. CDR3 length equals 13 residues. Trimming shortened V by 5 bases and J by 7 bases, and 14 bases separated the two germline ends. This CDR3 is CASSDPGMLTQYF. The CDR3 nucleotides read TGTGCCAGCAGTGATCCGGGGATGTTGACCCAGTACTTC.

This sequence joins TRBV4-3 and TRBJ1-5; D not certain. The ends were cut back, 1 base at V and 2 bases at J, with 6 bases in the middle. Per the germline V gene, CDR1 is LGHNA and CDR2 is YSLEER. This CDR3 is built from 14 residues. The CDR3, as DNA: TGCGCCAGCAGCCAAGTAGCCGGCAATCAGCCCCAGCATTTT. This gives the protein CASSQVAGNQPQHF.

This clonotype appeared many times. The V call is TRBV5-1, the J call TRBJ2-5; D is uncertain. The CDR3 is made up of 13 amino acids. V was trimmed by 4 bases and J by 0 bases, leaving 7 bases between them. Germline V gene data show CDR1 as SGHRS and CDR2 as YFSETQ. The CDR3 region is CASSGADQETQYF. CDR3 DNA: TGCGCCAGCAGCGGCGCAGACCAAGAGACCCAGTACTTC. The full variable domain, completed using reference TRBV5-1 and TRBJ2-5, is KAGVTQTPRYLIKTRGQQVTLSCSPISGHRSVSWYQQTPGQGLQFLFEYFSETQRNKGNFPGRFSGRQFSNSRSEMNVSTLELGDSALYLCASSGADQETQYFGPGTRLLVL.

Only a few counts were recorded for this clonotype. The gene calls are TRBV4-2 and TRBJ2-5, with TRBD2 matching over 9 bases. Germline CDR1 reads LGHNA; CDR2 reads YNFKEQ. CDR3 size: 17 residues. V was clipped by 6 bases and J by 5 bases; unmatched bases: 16. The CDR3 DNA follows: TGTGCCAGCAGGCGTACGGCTAGCGGGAAATACCGGGAGACCCAGTACTTC. Translation: CASRRTASGKYRETQYF.

This clonotype was observed a handful of times. The chain has TRBV6-5 and TRBJ2-2, with D maybe TRBD2 (5 bases). The CDR3 is 16 residues long. Trimming stripped 0 bases from V and 6 bases from J, with 14 bases between. Germline values: CDR1 MNHEY, CDR2 SVGAGI. In DNA, the CDR3 is TGTGCCAGCAGTTACTCGGACCGGGGTTTATCCGGGGAGCTGTTTTTT. Its protein is CASSYSDRGLSGELFF.

The rearrangement uses TRBV12-3 or TRBV12-4 and TRBJ2-1; TRBD2 might be the D (5 bases). The germline V and J ends were trimmed by 4 bases and 8 bases, with 9 bases remaining between them. The CDR3 loop spans 12 amino acids. The CDR3 sequence is CASSSTRDEQFF. The CDR3 DNA sequence: TGTGCCAGCAGTTCAACTAGGGATGAGCAGTTCTTC.

The V call is TRBV28, the J call TRBJ2-1; 8 bases line up with TRBD1. Germline loops: CDR1 MDHEN, CDR2 SYDVKM. J was trimmed by 0 bases and V by 5 bases; bases with no gene match: 9. The CDR3 has 17 residues. The CDR3 DNA is TGTGCCAGCAGTACCCTCGGACAGGGATCCTCCTACAATGAGCAGTTCTTC. Residues: CASSTLGQGSSYNEQFF.

The table lists this clonotype with many counts. The J gene is TRBJ1-2, the V gene TRBV12-3 or TRBV12-4; possible D gene TRBD1, 6 bases. The V end lost 3 bases, the J end lost 4 bases, and 9 bases lay between the germline ends. The CDR3 spans 13 residues. The CDR3 protein is CASSFRGAYGYTF. CDR3 in DNA: TGTGCCAGCAGTTTTCGGGGGGCCTATGGCTACACCTTC.

Only a few counts were recorded for this clonotype. The rearrangement links TRBV20-1 to TRBJ2-2; 9 bases fit TRBD1. With V trimmed by 7 bases and J by 2 bases, 8 bases remained unmatched. There are 15 residues in the CDR3. Germline CDR1 reads DFQATT; CDR2 reads SNEGSKA (reference sequence). CDR3 residues: CSVGTGRGNTGELFF. The CDR3 DNA reads as TGCAGTGTTGGGACAGGGCGCGGAAACACCGGGGAGCTGTTTTTT.

This chain links TRBV28 with TRBJ2-2, with 8 bases lining up with TRBD2. Germline V gives CDR1 MDHEN, CDR2 SYDVKM. Losses at the gene ends were 1 base for V and 7 bases for J; bases not matched to a gene: 8. This CDR3 is 16 amino acids long. In DNA form, the CDR3 reads TGTGCCAGCAGTTTATTTGGTAGCGGGATCGTCGGGGAGCTGTTTTTT. Residues: CASSLFGSGIVGELFF.

This clonotype was seen a handful of times. The chain carries TRBV10-3 and TRBJ2-2; a possible D gene is TRBD2 (5 bases). In germline, CDR1 is ENHRY, CDR2 SYGVKD. The CDR3 spans 14 residues. V was pared by 6 bases and J by 4 bases, with 12 bases between. This chain's CDR3 is CAIRHGEPTGELFF. The CDR3 DNA is TGTGCCATCAGGCACGGGGAACCCACCGGGGAGCTGTTTTTT.

The chain joins TRBV4-2 to TRBJ1-4; 8 bases line up with TRBD1. Germline-derived CDR1 and CDR2 are LGHNA and YNFKEQ. The CDR3 runs to 18 residues. V lost 1 base to trimming and J lost 0 bases; unmatched junction nucleotides: 7. The CDR3: CASSQGTGPRATNEKLFF. The CDR3 region has the DNA TGTGCCAGCAGCCAAGGGACAGGGCCGAGAGCAACTAATGAAAAACTGTTTTTT.

J is TRBJ2-5 and V is TRBV20-1, with 9 nucleotides matching TRBD2. The CDR3 contains 15 residues. V lost 3 bases and J lost 1; bases outside the gene matches: 6. Germline V CDR1 and CDR2: DFQATT, SNEGSKA (reference sequence). For the CDR3, the DNA is TGCAGTGCTAGTGAGGCGGGAGGGACCCAAGAGACCCAGTACTTC. Translation gives CSASEAGGTQETQYF.

This clonotype was counted between two and nine times. The chain links TRBV5-5 to TRBJ1-4; 7 bases fit TRBD1. The CDR3 has 15 amino acids. V trimming: 4 bases; J trimming: 8 bases; junction bases outside the gene matches: 11. Germline assignment: CDR1 SGHKS and CDR2 YYEKEE (reference sequence). The CDR3 reads CASSAKDRVDEKLFF. Here the CDR3 DNA reads TGTGCCAGCAGCGCAAAAGACAGGGTAGACGAAAAACTGTTTTTT.

This chain links TRBV3-1 with TRBJ2-3; 7 bases fit TRBD2. The CDR3 consists of 16 residues. V shed 1 base and J 1 base; nucleotides not matched to a gene: 5. Looked up from germline, CDR1 is LGHDT and CDR2 is YNNKEL (reference sequence). Here the CDR3 reads CASSQGYAGGTDTQYF. The CDR3 coding sequence is TGTGCCAGCAGCCAAGGGTACGCGGGGGGCACAGATACGCAGTATTTT.

This chain connects TRBV7-2 to TRBJ1-6; 7 nucleotides match TRBD1. CDR1 and CDR2 (germline): SGHTA, FQGNSA. V shed 4 bases and J 8 bases; nucleotides not matched to a gene: 8. There are 15 residues in the CDR3. CDR3 loop: CASSWSGTADSPLHF. The CDR3 DNA follows: TGTGCCAGCAGCTGGTCCGGGACAGCAGATTCACCCCTCCACTTT.

The rearrangement links TRBV11-2 to TRBJ2-7, with 8 bases matching TRBD1. The CDR3 spans 15 residues. V lost 1 base, J lost 4 bases, and 6 bases stayed unmatched. Germline V lookup: CDR1 SGHAT, CDR2 FQNNGV. The CDR3 region is CASSLVSGQGYEQYF. For the CDR3, the DNA is TGTGCCAGCAGCTTAGTTTCCGGACAGGGATACGAGCAGTACTTC.

Many counts were recorded for this clonotype. V and J are TRBV5-1 and TRBJ1-1; TRBD1 matches at 7 bases. The V segment lost 4 bases and the J segment 1 base; nucleotides outside the gene matches: 4. CDR3 length: 14 amino acids. Germline V gene sequence: CDR1 SGHRS, CDR2 YFSETQ. The CDR3 nucleotides read TGCGCCAGCAGCCCCGGGACAGAGAACACTGAAGCTTTCTTT. Its translation is CASSPGTENTEAFF.

The V gene is TRBV6-1, the J gene TRBJ2-1, with 7 nucleotides matching TRBD1. CDR1 is MNHNS and CDR2 is SASEGT in the germline V gene. CDR3 length equals 15 residues. The trim removed 2 bases at V and 6 bases at J, leaving 7 bases unmatched. The CDR3, as DNA: TGTGCCAGCAGTGAAACGGGACAGATAGTCAATGAGCAGTTCTTC. The encoded protein is CASSETGQIVNEQFF.